This T cell receptor beta chain was found in a study of T cells in Graves' hyperthyroidism and ophthalmopathy. Subjects aged 18 to 65 presented with newly diagnosed hyperthyroidism of less than 2 months' duration. Any patient presenting with uncontrolled infection, other autoimmune disease, pregnancy or lactation was left out. RNA transcripts provided the source from which TCR beta CDR3 regions were amplified. The TCR CDR3 was amplified in a first-round RT-PCR using the HTBI primer set. TCRdb redid the calling of the multiplex PCR reads with MiXCR, one entry per CDR3 protein. This table has approximately 640,000 distinct CDR3 sequences, approximately 15% appearing once. With V trimmed by 4 bases and J by 5 bases, 5 bases remained unmatched. This CDR3 contains 14 residues. Germline V gives CDR1 ENHRY, CDR2 SYGVKD.

The sequence derives from a man aged 45-65 years with Graves' hyperthyroidism. The source material was blood. The chain links TRBV10-3 to TRBJ2-7; 10 positions agree with TRBD1. The CDR3 protein is CAISGQGARNEQYF. CDR3 DNA: TGTGCCATCAGTGGACAGGGGGCAAGAAACGAGCAGTACTTC.